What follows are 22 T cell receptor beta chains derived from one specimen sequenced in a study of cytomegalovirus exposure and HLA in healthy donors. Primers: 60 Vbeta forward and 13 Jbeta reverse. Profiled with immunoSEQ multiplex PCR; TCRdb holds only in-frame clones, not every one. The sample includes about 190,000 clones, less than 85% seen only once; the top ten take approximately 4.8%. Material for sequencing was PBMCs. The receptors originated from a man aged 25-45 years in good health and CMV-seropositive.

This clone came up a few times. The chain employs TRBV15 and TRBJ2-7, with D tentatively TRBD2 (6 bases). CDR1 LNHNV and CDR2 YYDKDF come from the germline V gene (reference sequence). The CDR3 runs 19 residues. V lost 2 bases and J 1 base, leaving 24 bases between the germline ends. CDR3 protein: CATSRQQVGGSIPSYEQYF. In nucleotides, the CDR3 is TGTGCCACCAGCAGACAGCAGGTGGGGGGTTCGATCCCTTCCTACGAGCAGTACTTC.

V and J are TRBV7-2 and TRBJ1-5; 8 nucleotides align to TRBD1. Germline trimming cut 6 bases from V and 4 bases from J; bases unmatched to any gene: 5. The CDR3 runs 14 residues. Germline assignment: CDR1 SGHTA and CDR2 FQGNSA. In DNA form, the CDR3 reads TGTGCCAGCAGAGGACAGGGTATTAATCAGCCCCAGCATTTT. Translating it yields CASRGQGINQPQHF.

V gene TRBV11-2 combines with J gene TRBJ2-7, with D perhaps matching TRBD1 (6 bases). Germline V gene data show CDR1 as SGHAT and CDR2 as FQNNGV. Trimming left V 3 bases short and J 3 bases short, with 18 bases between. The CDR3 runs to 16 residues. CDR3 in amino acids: CASSFNAWDTNYEQYF. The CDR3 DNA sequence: TGTGCCAGCAGCTTCAATGCGTGGGACACCAACTACGAGCAGTACTTC.

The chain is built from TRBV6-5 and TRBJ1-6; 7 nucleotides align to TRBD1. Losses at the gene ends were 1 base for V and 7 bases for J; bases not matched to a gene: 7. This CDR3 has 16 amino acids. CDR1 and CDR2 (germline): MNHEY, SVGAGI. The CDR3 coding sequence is TGTGCCAGCAGTTACTTAAGACAGGGACCGAATTCACCCCTCCACTTT. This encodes CASSYLRQGPNSPLHF.

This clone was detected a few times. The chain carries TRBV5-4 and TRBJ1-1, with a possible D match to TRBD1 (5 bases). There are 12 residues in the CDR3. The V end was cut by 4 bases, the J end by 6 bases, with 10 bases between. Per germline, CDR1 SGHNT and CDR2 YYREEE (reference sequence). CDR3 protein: CASSPRGSEAFF. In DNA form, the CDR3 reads TGTGCCAGCAGCCCTAGGGGTTCTGAAGCTTTCTTT.

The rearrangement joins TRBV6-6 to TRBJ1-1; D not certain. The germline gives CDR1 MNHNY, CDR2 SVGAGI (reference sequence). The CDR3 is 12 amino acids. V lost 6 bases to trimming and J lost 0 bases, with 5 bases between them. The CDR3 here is CASRYMNTEAFF. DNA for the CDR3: TGTGCCAGCAGGTATATGAACACTGAAGCTTTCTTT.

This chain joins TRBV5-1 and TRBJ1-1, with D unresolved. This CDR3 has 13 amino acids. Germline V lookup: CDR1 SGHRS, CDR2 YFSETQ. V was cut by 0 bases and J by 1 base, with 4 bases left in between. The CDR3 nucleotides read TGCGCCAGCAGCTTGGACAGGAACACTGAAGCTTTCTTT. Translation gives CASSLDRNTEAFF.

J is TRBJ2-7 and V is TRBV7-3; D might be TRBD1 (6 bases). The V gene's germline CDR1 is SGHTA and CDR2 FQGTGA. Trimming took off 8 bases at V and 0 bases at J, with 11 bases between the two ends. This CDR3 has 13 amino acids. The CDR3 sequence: CASGTGSSYEQYF. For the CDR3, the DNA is TGTGCCAGCGGTACAGGGAGCTCCTACGAGCAGTACTTC.

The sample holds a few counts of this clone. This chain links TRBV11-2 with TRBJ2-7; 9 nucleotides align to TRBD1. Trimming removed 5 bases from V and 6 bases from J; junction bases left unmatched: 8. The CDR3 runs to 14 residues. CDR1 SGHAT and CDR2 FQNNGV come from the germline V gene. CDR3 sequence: CASSRDRVGLEQYF. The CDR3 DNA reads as TGTGCCAGCAGCCGGGACAGGGTTGGTCTCGAGCAGTACTTC.

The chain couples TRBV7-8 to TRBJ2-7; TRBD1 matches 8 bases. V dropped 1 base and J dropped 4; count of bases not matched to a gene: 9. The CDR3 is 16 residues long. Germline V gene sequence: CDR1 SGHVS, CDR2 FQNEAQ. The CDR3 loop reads CASSLGGTGGVYEQYF. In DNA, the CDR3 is TGTGCCAGCAGCTTAGGGGGGACAGGCGGAGTTTACGAGCAGTACTTC.

The CDR3: CATRRAAENTEAFF. CDR3 nucleotide sequence: TGTGCCACCCGGCGGGCAGCCGAGAACACTGAAGCTTTCTTT. The chain carries TRBV27 and TRBJ1-1; D call uncertain. This CDR3 has 14 amino acids. V was clipped by 10 bases and J by 1 base, with 16 bases between them. Germline-derived CDR1 and CDR2 are MNHEY and SMNVEV (reference sequence).

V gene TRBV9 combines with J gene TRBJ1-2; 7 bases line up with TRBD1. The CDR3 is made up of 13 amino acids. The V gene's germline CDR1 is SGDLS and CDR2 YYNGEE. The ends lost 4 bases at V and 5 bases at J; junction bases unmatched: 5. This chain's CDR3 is CASSLDREYGYTF. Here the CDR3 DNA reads TGTGCCAGCAGCCTCGACAGGGAATATGGCTACACCTTC.

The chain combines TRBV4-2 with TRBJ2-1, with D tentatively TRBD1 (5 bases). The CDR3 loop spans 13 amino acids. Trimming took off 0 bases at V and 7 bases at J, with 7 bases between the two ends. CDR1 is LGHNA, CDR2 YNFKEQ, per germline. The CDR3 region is CASSQDKGNEQFF. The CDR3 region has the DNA TGTGCCAGCAGCCAAGATAAGGGGAATGAGCAGTTCTTC.

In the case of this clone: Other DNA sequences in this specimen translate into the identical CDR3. CDR3 nucleotide sequence: TGTGCCAGCAGCGTGGGACTAGCGGGGGACTCCTACGAGCAGTACTTC. This translates into CASSVGLAGDSYEQYF. V usage is TRBV9 and J usage is TRBJ2-7; 14 bases fit TRBD2. Trimming at V came to 2 bases and at J to 0 bases, leaving 1 base not matched to a gene. The germline V gene encodes CDR1 SGDLS and CDR2 YYNGEE. This CDR3 spans 16 amino acids.

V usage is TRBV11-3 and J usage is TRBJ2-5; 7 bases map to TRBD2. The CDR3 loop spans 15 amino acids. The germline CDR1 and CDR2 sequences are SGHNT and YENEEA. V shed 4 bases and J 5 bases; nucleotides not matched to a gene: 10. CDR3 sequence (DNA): TGTGCCAGCAGCTCGCTAGCGGTGGATCGGGAGACCCAGTACTTC. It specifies CASSSLAVDRETQYF.

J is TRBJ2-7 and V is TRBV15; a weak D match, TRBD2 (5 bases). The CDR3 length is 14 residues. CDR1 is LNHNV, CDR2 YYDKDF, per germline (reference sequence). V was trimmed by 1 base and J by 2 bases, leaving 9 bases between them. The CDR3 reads CATSRGKEAYEQYF. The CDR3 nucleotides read TGTGCCACCAGCAGAGGAAAGGAGGCCTACGAGCAGTACTTC.

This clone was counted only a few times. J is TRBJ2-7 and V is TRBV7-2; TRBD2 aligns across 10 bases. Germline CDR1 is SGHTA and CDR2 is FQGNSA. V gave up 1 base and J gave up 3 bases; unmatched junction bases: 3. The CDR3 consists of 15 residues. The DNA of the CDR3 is TGTGCCAGCAGCTTAGGGTTAGCGGGAGGCTACGAGCAGTACTTC. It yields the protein CASSLGLAGGYEQYF.

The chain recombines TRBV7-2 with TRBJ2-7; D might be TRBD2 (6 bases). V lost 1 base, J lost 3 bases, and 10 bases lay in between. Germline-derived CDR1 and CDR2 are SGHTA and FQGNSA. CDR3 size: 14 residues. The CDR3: CASSLGWRGYEQYF. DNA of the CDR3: TGTGCCAGCAGCTTAGGGTGGCGGGGCTACGAGCAGTACTTC.

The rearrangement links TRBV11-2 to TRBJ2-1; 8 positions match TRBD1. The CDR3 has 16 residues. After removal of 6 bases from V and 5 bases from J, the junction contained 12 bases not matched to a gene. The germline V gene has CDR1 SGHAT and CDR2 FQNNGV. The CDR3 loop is CASRYKTGTGDNEQFF. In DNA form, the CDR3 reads TGTGCCAGCAGATACAAGACCGGGACAGGAGACAATGAGCAGTTCTTC.

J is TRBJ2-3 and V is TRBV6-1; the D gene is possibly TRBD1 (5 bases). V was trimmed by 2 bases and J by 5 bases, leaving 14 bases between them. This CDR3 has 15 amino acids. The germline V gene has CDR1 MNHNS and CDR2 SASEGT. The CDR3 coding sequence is TGTGCCAGCAGTGAAAGGGGCCTAACAGGAGATACGCAGTATTTT. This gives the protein CASSERGLTGDTQYF.

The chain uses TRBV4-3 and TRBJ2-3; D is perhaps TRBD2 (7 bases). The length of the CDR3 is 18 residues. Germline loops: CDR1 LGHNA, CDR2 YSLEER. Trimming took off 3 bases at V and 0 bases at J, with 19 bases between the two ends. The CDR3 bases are TGCGCCAGCAGCCACGAGGGAACAGGGAGGGGTAGCACAGATACGCAGTATTTT. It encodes CASSHEGTGRGSTDTQYF.

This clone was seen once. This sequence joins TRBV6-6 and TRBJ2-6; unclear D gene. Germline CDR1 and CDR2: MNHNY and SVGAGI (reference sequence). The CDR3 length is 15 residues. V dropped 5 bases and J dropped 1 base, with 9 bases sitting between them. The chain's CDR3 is CASSRILSGANVLTF. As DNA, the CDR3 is TGTGCCAGCAGTCGTATTTTGTCTGGGGCCAACGTCCTGACTTTC.